Shown below are 15 T cell receptor beta chains from a single sample sequenced in a study of blood T cell repertoires in COVID-19. The data were produced by immunoSEQ multiplex PCR, yet TCRdb's version contains in-frame clones alone and is incomplete. The sample has over 65,000 clones; approximately 79% are singletons. The sample comprised peripheral blood. The receptors here all came from a man at least 80 years old with active COVID-19.

A few counts support this clone. The rearrangement uses TRBV28 and TRBJ1-2; 7 bases align to TRBD1. The CDR3 is 13 amino acids. From germline, CDR1 is MDHEN and CDR2 SYDVKM. V dropped 6 bases and J dropped 7; count of bases not matched to a gene: 8. CDR3 bases: TGTGCCAGCAGCTCACAGGGGCTGGGTGGCTACACCTTC. Protein product: CASSSQGLGGYTF.

The CDR3 sequence is CASSEGQGAHQPQHF. The CDR3 DNA follows: TGTGCCAGCAGCGAGGGACAGGGTGCGCATCAGCCCCAGCATTTT. The gene calls are TRBV11-1 and TRBJ1-5; 9 bases line up with TRBD1. Trimming took 5 bases from V and 5 from J; bases not matched to a gene: 7. Germline V CDR1 and CDR2: SGHAT, FQDESV (reference sequence). There are 15 residues in the CDR3.

This clone was counted a single time. The chain employs TRBV29-1 and TRBJ2-2; 7 bases align to TRBD1. Germline CDR1 is SQVTM and CDR2 is ANQGSEA. The CDR3 totals 11 residues. The V gene end was trimmed by 6 bases and the J gene end by 8 bases; junction bases not matched to a gene: 3. The CDR3 reads CSVYRGGELFF. CDR3 coding DNA: TGCAGCGTGTACAGGGGAGGGGAGCTGTTTTTT.

The chain is built from TRBV28 and TRBJ1-5; D remains unclear. CDR3 length equals 13 residues. V was clipped by 4 bases and J by 9 bases, with 13 bases between them. Germline lookup yields CDR1 MDHEN and CDR2 SYDVKM. The chain's CDR3 is CASSSGRQTPQHF. Written as DNA, the CDR3 is TGTGCCAGCAGTTCGGGGAGACAAACGCCCCAGCATTTT.

The rearrangement joins TRBV7-3 to TRBJ1-2; 7 nucleotides agree with TRBD1. Trimming cost V 5 bases and J 0 bases; bases outside gene matches: 9. CDR1 SGHTA and CDR2 FQGTGA come from the germline V gene. The CDR3 is 16 residues long. CDR3 bases: TGTGCCAGCAGCCCGACAGGGACATTCGCTAACTATGGCTACACCTTC. Protein product: CASSPTGTFANYGYTF.

The rearrangement uses TRBV5-1 and TRBJ2-3, with D possibly TRBD2 on 7 matching bases. This CDR3 region has 14 residues. Trimming stripped 4 bases from V and 6 bases from J, with 15 bases between. Germline V lookup: CDR1 SGHRS, CDR2 YFSETQ. DNA for the CDR3: TGCGCCAGCAGCAGGGGGGGCAGGGCGGATACGCAGTATTTT. Translation gives CASSRGGRADTQYF.

This clone was counted ten times or more. This chain connects TRBV7-8 to TRBJ1-1; unclear D gene. Trimming took 5 bases from V and 4 from J, leaving 11 bases between them. This CDR3 region has 13 residues. Germline V gene data show CDR1 as SGHVS and CDR2 as FQNEAQ. The CDR3 DNA reads TGTGCCAGCAGCGGCGCGAGGGCCACTGAAGCTTTCTTT. It is translated as CASSGARATEAFF. Full variable domain (rest looked up from reference TRBV7-8 and TRBJ1-1): GAGVSQSPRYKVAKRGQDVALRCDPISGHVSLFWYQQALGQGPEFLTYFQNEAQLDKSGLPSDRFFAERPEGSVSTLKIQRTQQEDSAVYLCASSGARATEAFFGQGTRLTVV.

This clone came up once. Other DNA sequences in the sample encode the same CDR3. The V call is TRBV4-1, the J call TRBJ1-1; TRBD1 agrees at 8 bases. The germline V gene encodes CDR1 MGHRA and CDR2 YSYEKL. The trim removed 3 bases at V and 1 base at J, leaving 7 bases unmatched. This CDR3 has 16 amino acids. The CDR3 loop is CASSHPGGKSNTEAFF. The CDR3 DNA sequence: TGCGCCAGCAGCCATCCAGGGGGCAAATCGAACACTGAAGCTTTCTTT.

V gene TRBV7-2 combines with J gene TRBJ1-2; a weak D match, TRBD1 (6 bases). This CDR3 contains 16 residues. Trimming took 6 bases from V and 4 from J, leaving 21 bases between them. Germline CDR1 and CDR2: SGHTA and FQGNSA. Written as DNA, the CDR3 is TGTGCCAGCAGGTCTCAGGGGTCAACACCCCTCTATGGCTACACCTTC. This translates into CASRSQGSTPLYGYTF. Drawing the rest from reference TRBV7-2 and TRBJ1-2, the complete variable domain is GAGVSQSPSNKVTEKGKDVELRCDPISGHTALYWYRQSLGQGLEFLIYFQGNSAPDKSGLPSDRFSAERTGGSVSTLTIQRTQQEDSAVYLCASRSQGSTPLYGYTFGSGTRLTVV.

This clone has only one observation. This sequence joins TRBV27 and TRBJ2-5, with TRBD2 matching over 16 bases. This CDR3 has 17 amino acids. Germline values: CDR1 MNHEY, CDR2 SMNVEV (reference sequence). V trimming: 5 bases; J trimming: 4 bases; junction bases outside the gene matches: 7. CDR3 sequence reads: CASSTGTSGGARETQYF. The CDR3 nucleotides read TGTGCCAGCAGTACCGGGACTAGCGGGGGGGCCAGAGAGACCCAGTACTTC.

This clone was seen a single time. The rearrangement joins TRBV4-1 to TRBJ1-1; 10 positions agree with TRBD1. The germline V gene has CDR1 MGHRA and CDR2 YSYEKL. There are 19 residues in the CDR3. The ends lost 3 bases at V and 10 bases at J; junction bases unmatched: 23. CDR3 bases: TGCGCCAGCAGCCAGCCGAAGGAGACAGGGGGCATGTTAACGACGGGAGCTTTCTTT. Translating gives CASSQPKETGGMLTTGAFF.

The rearrangement links TRBV11-1 to TRBJ2-7, with a weak D call TRBD2 (5 bases). The CDR3 totals 13 residues. The V end lost 1 base, the J end lost 6 bases, and 10 bases lay between the germline ends. Germline CDR1 reads SGHAT; CDR2 reads FQDESV (reference sequence). The CDR3 nucleotides are TGTGCCAGCAGCTTAGATAGTCGGGGCGAGCAGTACTTC. It yields the protein CASSLDSRGEQYF.

The chain links TRBV9 to TRBJ2-1; no definite D call. The ends were cut back, 0 bases at V and 8 bases at J, with 6 bases in the middle. CDR1 SGDLS and CDR2 YYNGEE come from the germline V gene. The CDR3 loop spans 12 amino acids. The CDR3 coding sequence is TGTGCCAGCAGCGTAGGGCTTTATGAGCAGTTCTTC. It codes for CASSVGLYEQFF.

The rearrangement links TRBV4-2 to TRBJ1-2; D uncertain. The CDR3 is made up of 15 amino acids. Per germline, CDR1 LGHNA and CDR2 YNFKEQ. V was pared by 0 bases and J by 8 bases, with 16 bases between. CDR3 nucleotide sequence: TGTGCCAGCAGCCAAGATTGGGAGGGTATGGGGGGCTACACCTTC. Its translation is CASSQDWEGMGGYTF.

The V gene is TRBV7-9, the J gene TRBJ1-1; a weak D match, TRBD1 (5 bases). This CDR3 comprises 14 residues. Deletions cut 5 bases from V and 0 bases from J, with 10 bases between. CDR1 is SEHNR, CDR2 FQNEAQ, per germline (reference sequence). The CDR3 reads CASSVQALNTEAFF. CDR3 sequence (DNA): TGTGCCAGCAGCGTACAGGCGTTGAACACTGAAGCTTTCTTT.